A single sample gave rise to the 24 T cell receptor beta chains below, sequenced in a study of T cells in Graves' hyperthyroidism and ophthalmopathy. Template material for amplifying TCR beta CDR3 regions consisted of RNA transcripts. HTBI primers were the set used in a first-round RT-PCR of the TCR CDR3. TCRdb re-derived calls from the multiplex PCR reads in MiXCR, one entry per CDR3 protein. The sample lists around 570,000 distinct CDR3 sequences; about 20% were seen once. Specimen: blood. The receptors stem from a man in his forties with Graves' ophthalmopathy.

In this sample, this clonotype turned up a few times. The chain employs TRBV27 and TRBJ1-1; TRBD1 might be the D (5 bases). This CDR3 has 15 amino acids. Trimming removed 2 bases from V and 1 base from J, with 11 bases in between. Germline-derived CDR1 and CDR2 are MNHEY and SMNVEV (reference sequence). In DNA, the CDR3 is TGTGCCAGCAGTTTACAGGGTTTGCCGAACACTGAAGCTTTCTTT. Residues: CASSLQGLPNTEAFF.

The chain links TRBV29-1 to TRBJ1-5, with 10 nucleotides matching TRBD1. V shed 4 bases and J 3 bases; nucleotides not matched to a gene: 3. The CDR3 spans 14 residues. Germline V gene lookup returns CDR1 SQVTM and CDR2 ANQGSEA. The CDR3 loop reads CSVGGQGYNQPQHF. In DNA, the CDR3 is TGCAGCGTTGGGGGACAGGGGTACAATCAGCCCCAGCATTTT. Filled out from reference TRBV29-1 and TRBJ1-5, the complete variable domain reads SAVISQKPSRDICQRGTSLTIQCQVDSQVTMMFWYRQQPGQSLTLIATANQGSEATYESGFVIDKFPISRPNLTFSTLTVSNMSPEDSSIYLCSVGGQGYNQPQHFGDGTRLSIL.

In nucleotides, the CDR3 is TGTGCCAGCCGAATCTGGACTAGGAGGGGCTCTGGGGCCAACGTCCTGACTTTC. Translating it yields CASRIWTRRGSGANVLTF. The chain employs TRBV2 and TRBJ2-6, with 7 bases matching TRBD2. CDR1 SNHLY and CDR2 FYNNEI come from the germline V gene. The CDR3 has 18 residues. V shed 8 bases, J shed 0 bases, and the junction held 13 bases outside the gene matches.

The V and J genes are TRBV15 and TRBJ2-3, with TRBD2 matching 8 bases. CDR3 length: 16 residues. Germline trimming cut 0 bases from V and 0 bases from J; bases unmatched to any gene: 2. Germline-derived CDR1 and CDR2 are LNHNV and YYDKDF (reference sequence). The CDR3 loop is CATSRDGRASTDTQYF. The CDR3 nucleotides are TGTGCCACCAGCAGAGACGGGAGGGCCAGCACAGATACGCAGTATTTT.

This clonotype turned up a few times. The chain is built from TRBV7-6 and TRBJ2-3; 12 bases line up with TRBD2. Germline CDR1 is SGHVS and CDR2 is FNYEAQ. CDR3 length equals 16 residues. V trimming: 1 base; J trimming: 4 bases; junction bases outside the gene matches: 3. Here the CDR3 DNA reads TGTGCCAGCAGCTTAGGGCGGACTAGCGGGGCAGATACGCAGTATTTT. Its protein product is CASSLGRTSGADTQYF.

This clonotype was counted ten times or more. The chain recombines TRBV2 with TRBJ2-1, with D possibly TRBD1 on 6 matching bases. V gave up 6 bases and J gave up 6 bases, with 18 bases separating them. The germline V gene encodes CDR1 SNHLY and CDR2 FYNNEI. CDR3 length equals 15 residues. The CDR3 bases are TGTGCCAGCAGCGAACAGGGTAGCCCTCGCAATGAGCAGTTCTTC. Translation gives CASSEQGSPRNEQFF.

The DNA of the CDR3 is TGCGCCAGCAGTTCACAGGGGGAGGGCACTGAAGCTTTCTTT. It yields the protein CASSSQGEGTEAFF. The chain uses TRBV5-1 and TRBJ1-1; 8 bases map to TRBD1. The CDR3 is 14 residues long. J lost 4 bases, V lost 5 bases, and 7 bases had no gene match. Germline V lookup: CDR1 SGHRS, CDR2 YFSETQ.

CDR3 sequence (DNA): TGTGCCAGTAGTTTCCACCGGGACACGGAGAAAGAGCAGTACTTC. Translating gives CASSFHRDTEKEQYF. V and J are TRBV19 and TRBJ2-7, with D maybe TRBD1 (6 bases). Trimming removed 5 bases from V and 7 bases from J, with 21 bases in between. The CDR3 is 15 residues long. Germline-derived CDR1 and CDR2 are LNHDA and SQIVND (reference sequence). Full variable domain (outside the CDR3, taken from reference TRBV19 and TRBJ2-7): DGGITQSPKYLFRKEGQNVTLSCEQNLNHDAMYWYRQDPGQGLRLIYYSQIVNDFQKGDIAEGYSVSREKKESFPLTVTSAQKNPTAFYLCASSFHRDTEKEQYFGPGTRLTVT.

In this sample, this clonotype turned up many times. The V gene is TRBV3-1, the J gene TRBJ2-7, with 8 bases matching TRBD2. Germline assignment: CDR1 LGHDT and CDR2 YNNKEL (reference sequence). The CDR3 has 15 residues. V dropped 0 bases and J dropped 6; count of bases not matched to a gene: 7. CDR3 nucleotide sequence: TGTGCCAGCAGCCAAGACCCCGGGACTAGACGCGAGCAGTACTTC. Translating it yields CASSQDPGTRREQYF.

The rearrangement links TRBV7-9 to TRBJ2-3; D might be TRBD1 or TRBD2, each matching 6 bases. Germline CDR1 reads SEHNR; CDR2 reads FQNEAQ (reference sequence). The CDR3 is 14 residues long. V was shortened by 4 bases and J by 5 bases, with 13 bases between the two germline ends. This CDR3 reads CASSSGARGDTQYF. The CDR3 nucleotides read TGTGCCAGCAGCTCGGGGGCTCGCGGAGATACGCAGTATTTT.

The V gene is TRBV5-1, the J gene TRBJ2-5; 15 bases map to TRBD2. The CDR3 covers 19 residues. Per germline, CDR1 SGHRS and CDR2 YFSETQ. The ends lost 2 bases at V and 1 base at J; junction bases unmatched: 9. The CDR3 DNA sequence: TGCGCCAGCAGCTTAACGCGGACTAGCGGGGGGGCCCGCCAAGAGACCCAGTACTTC. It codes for CASSLTRTSGGARQETQYF.

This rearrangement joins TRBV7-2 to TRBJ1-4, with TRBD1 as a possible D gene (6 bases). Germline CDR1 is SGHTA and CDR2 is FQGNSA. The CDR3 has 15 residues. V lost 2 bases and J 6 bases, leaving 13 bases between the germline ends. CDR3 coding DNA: TGTGCCAGCAGCTTATTCGGAGGGGGAGATGAAAAACTGTTTTTT. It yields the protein CASSLFGGGDEKLFF.

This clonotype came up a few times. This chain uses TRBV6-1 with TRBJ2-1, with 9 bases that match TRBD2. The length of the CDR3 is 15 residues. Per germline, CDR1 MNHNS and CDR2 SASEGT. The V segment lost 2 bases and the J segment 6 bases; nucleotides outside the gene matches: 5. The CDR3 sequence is CASSEFAGGSNEQFF. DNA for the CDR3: TGTGCCAGCAGTGAATTTGCGGGAGGGTCCAATGAGCAGTTCTTC.

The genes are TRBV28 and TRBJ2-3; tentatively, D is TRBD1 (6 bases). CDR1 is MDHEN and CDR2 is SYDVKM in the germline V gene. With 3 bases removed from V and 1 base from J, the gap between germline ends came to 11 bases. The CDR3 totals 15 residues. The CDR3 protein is CASSFARGGTDTQYF. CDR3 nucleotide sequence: TGTGCCAGCAGTTTTGCCAGGGGCGGCACAGATACGCAGTATTTT.

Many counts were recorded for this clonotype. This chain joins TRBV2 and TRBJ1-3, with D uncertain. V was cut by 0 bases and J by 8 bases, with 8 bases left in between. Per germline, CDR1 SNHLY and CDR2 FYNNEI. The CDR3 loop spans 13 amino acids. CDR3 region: CASSEAVWDTIYF. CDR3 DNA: TGTGCCAGCAGTGAAGCGGTGTGGGACACCATATATTTT.

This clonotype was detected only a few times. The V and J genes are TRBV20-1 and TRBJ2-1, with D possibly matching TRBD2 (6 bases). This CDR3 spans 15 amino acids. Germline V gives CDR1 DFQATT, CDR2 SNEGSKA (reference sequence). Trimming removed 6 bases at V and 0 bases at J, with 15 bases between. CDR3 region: CSAGALAGSYNEQFF. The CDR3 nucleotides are TGCAGTGCAGGGGCACTAGCAGGCTCCTACAATGAGCAGTTCTTC.

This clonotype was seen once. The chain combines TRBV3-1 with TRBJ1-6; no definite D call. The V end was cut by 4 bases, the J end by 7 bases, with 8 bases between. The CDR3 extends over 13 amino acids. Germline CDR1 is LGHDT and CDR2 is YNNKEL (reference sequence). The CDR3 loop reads CASSRESNSPLHF. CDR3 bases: TGTGCCAGCAGCCGTGAATCAAATTCACCCCTCCACTTT.

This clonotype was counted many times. The CDR3 DNA follows: TGTGCCAGCAGTTCCGGGTACTACGAGCAGTACTTC. This gives the protein CASSSGYYEQYF. The V and J genes are TRBV6-1 and TRBJ2-7; no clear D. CDR3 length: 12 amino acids. Germline-derived CDR1 and CDR2 are MNHNS and SASEGT. Trimming removed 5 bases from V and 3 bases from J, with 8 bases in between.

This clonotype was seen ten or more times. As DNA, the CDR3 is TGCGCCAGCAGCCTGACAGGGCCTAGCACAGATACGCAGTATTTT. Amino acid sequence: CASSLTGPSTDTQYF. The chain carries TRBV5-1 and TRBJ2-3, with TRBD1 matching 7 bases. The V gene end was trimmed by 4 bases and the J gene end by 0 bases; junction bases not matched to a gene: 5. Germline CDR1 and CDR2: SGHRS and YFSETQ. The CDR3 covers 15 residues. The full variable domain, rest sourced from reference TRBV5-1 and TRBJ2-3, is KAGVTQTPRYLIKTRGQQVTLSCSPISGHRSVSWYQQTPGQGLQFLFEYFSETQRNKGNFPGRFSGRQFSNSRSEMNVSTLELGDSALYLCASSLTGPSTDTQYFGPGTRLTVL.

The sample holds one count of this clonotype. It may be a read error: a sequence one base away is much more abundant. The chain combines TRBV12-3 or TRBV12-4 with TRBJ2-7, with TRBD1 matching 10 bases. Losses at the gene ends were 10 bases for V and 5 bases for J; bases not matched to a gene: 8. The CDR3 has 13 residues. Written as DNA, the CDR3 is TGTGCCAACAGCACGGGACAGGGGAACGAGCAGTACTTC. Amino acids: CANSTGQGNEQYF.

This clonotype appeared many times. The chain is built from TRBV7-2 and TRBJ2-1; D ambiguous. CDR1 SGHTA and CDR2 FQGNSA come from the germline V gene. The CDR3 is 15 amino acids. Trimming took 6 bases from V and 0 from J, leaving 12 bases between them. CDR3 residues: CASRAPVSSYNEQFF. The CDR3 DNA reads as TGTGCCAGCAGGGCCCCGGTCAGCTCCTACAATGAGCAGTTCTTC. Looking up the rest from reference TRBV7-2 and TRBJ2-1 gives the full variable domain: GAGVSQSPSNKVTEKGKDVELRCDPISGHTALYWYRQSLGQGLEFLIYFQGNSAPDKSGLPSDRFSAERTGGSVSTLTIQRTQQEDSAVYLCASRAPVSSYNEQFFGPGTRLTVL.

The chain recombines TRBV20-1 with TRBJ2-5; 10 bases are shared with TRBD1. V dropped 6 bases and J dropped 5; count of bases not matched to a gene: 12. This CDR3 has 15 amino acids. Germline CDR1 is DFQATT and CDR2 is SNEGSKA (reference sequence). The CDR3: CSAGRTGGRLETQYF. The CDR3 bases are TGCAGTGCCGGGCGGACAGGGGGGCGACTGGAGACCCAGTACTTC.

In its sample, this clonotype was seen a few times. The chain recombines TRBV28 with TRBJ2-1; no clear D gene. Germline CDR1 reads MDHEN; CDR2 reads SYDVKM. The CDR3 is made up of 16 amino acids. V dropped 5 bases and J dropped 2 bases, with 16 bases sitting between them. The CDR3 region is CASSPGNQIPYNEQFF. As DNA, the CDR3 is TGTGCCAGCAGTCCCGGTAACCAGATTCCCTACAATGAGCAGTTCTTC. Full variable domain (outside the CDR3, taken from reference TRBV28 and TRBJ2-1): DVKVTQSSRYLVKRTGEKVFLECVQDMDHENMFWYRQDPGLGLRLIYFSYDVKMKEKGDIPEGYSVSREKKERFSLILESASTNQTSMYLCASSPGNQIPYNEQFFGPGTRLTVL.

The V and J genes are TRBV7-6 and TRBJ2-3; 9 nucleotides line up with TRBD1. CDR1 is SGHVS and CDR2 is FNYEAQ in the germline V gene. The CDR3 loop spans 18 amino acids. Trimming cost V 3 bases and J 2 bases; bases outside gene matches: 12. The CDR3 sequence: CASSLSPRWTGDTDTQYF. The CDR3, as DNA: TGTGCCAGCAGCTTGAGTCCCCGGTGGACAGGGGACACAGATACGCAGTATTTT. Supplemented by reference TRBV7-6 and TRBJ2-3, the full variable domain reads GAGVSQSPRYKVTKRGQDVALRCDPISGHVSLYWYRQALGQGPEFLTYFNYEAQQDKSGLPNDRFSAERPEGSISTLTIQRTEQRDSAMYRCASSLSPRWTGDTDTQYFGPGTRLTVL.